This TCR beta chain was captured in a study of regulatory T cells in long-lasting Graves disease. This clonotype was counted ten times or more. The CDR3 has 17 residues. The germline CDR1 and CDR2 sequences are SGHKS and YYEKEE (reference sequence). Unmatched junction bases numbered 8, after V lost 4 bases and J lost 0 bases. Time point of the sample: newly diagnosed GD, antithyroid drugs for less than 3 months. PBMCs were the source of the RNA used for TCR sequencing. The authors built TCR beta libraries using iRepertoire HTBI primers and Arm-PCR of CDR3 regions. A single record per CDR3 protein comes from TCRdb applying MiXCR to the multiplex PCR reads. The sample holds around 320,000 distinct CDR3 sequences, over 15% seen once. The same sample was also used in a study of T cells in Graves' hyperthyroidism and ophthalmopathy.

The chain has TRBV5-5 and TRBJ2-1; 9 bases align to TRBD2. The source is a man aged 35-49 years with Graves disease. The material sequenced was peripheral blood mononuclear cells (PBMCs), taken at new diagnosis, from a patient treated with antithyroid drugs. The chain's CDR3 is CASSLGASGASYNEQFF. The CDR3 nucleotides are TGTGCCAGCAGCCTCGGGGCTAGCGGGGCCTCCTACAATGAGCAGTTCTTC.